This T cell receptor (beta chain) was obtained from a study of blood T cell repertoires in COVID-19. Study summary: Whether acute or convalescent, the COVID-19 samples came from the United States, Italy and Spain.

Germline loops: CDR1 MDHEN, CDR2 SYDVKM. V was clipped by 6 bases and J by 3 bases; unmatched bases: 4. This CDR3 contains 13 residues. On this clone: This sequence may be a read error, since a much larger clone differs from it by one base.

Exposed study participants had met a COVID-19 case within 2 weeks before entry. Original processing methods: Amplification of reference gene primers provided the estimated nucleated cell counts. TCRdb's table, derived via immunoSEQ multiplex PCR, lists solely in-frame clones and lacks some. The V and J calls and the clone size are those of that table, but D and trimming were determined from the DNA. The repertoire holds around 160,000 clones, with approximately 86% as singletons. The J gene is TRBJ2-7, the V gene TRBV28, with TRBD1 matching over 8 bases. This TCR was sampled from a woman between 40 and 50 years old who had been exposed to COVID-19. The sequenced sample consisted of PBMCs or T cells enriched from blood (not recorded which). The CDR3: CASRKGQVYEQYF. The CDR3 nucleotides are TGTGCCAGCAGAAAGGGACAGGTCTACGAGCAGTACTTC.